A single sample gave rise to the 30 T cell receptor beta chains below, sequenced in a study of technical replicates of blood from a handful of donors. Profiled with immunoSEQ multiplex PCR; TCRdb holds only in-frame clones, not every one. The sample contains 70,000 to 95,000 clones, around 95% of which appear only once. What was sequenced was T cells isolated from PBMCs. Receptors were obtained from a human donor in good health.

The chain has TRBV27 and TRBJ1-4; 10 bases fit TRBD1. V shed 2 bases, J shed 6 bases, and the junction held 6 bases outside the gene matches. CDR3 length equals 16 residues. CDR1 and CDR2 from the germline V gene are MNHEY and SMNVEV (reference sequence). CDR3 nucleotide sequence: TGTGCCAGCAGTTTACCCCTCGGGACAGGGGATGAAAAACTGTTTTTT. Translation gives CASSLPLGTGDEKLFF.

The chain combines TRBV7-2 with TRBJ1-6, with 7 bases aligning to TRBD1. Unmatched junction bases numbered 10, after V lost 7 bases and J lost 7 bases. The CDR3 sequence is 15 residues long. CDR1 SGHTA and CDR2 FQGNSA come from the germline V gene. CDR3 sequence (DNA): TGTGCCAGCACCAGGGGCGGGACAGAGAATTCACCCCTCCACTTT. Translating gives CASTRGGTENSPLHF.

V usage is TRBV10-1 and J usage is TRBJ2-7; D ambiguous. V shed 2 bases and J shed 2 bases, with 7 bases lying between them. Looked up from germline, CDR1 is WNHNN and CDR2 is SYGVQD (reference sequence). The CDR3 loop spans 13 amino acids. The chain's CDR3 is CASSEGSTYEQYF. DNA of the CDR3: TGCGCCAGCAGTGAGGGCAGTACCTACGAGCAGTACTTC.

The rearrangement joins TRBV7-9 to TRBJ2-4; tentatively, D is TRBD1 (6 bases). This CDR3 is built from 17 residues. CDR1 SEHNR and CDR2 FQNEAQ come from the germline V gene (reference sequence). V was trimmed by 2 bases and J by 4 bases, leaving 18 bases between them. The CDR3 spells CASSLLGAAAIKNIQYF. The CDR3 coding sequence is TGTGCCAGCAGCTTATTGGGGGCGGCAGCCATTAAAAACATTCAGTACTTC. Looking up the rest from reference TRBV7-9 and TRBJ2-4 gives the full variable domain: DTGVSQNPRHKITKRGQNVTFRCDPISEHNRLYWYRQTLGQGPEFLTYFQNEAQLEKSRLLSDRFSAERPKGSFSTLEIQRTEQGDSAMYLCASSLLGAAAIKNIQYFGAGTRLSVL.

This chain connects TRBV28 to TRBJ2-7; D is possibly TRBD2 (5 bases). V gave up 4 bases and J gave up 4 bases, with 17 bases separating them. Germline CDR1 and CDR2: MDHEN and SYDVKM. This CDR3 has 15 amino acids. The CDR3 loop is CASSSFSSWRYEQYF. CDR3 sequence (DNA): TGTGCCAGCAGTTCCTTTTCTAGCTGGAGGTACGAGCAGTACTTC. Together with reference TRBV28 and TRBJ2-7, the CDR3 gives the full variable domain: DVKVTQSSRYLVKRTGEKVFLECVQDMDHENMFWYRQDPGLGLRLIYFSYDVKMKEKGDIPEGYSVSREKKERFSLILESASTNQTSMYLCASSSFSSWRYEQYFGPGTRLTVT.

The chain links TRBV5-1 to TRBJ2-7; the D gene is possibly TRBD2 (7 bases). This CDR3 has 15 amino acids. Deletions cut 0 bases from V and 3 bases from J, with 13 bases between. CDR1 and CDR2 from the germline V gene are SGHRS and YFSETQ. The CDR3 loop is CASSLEGGGVYEQYF. Written as DNA, the CDR3 is TGCGCCAGCAGCTTGGAAGGGGGGGGCGTCTACGAGCAGTACTTC.

The rearrangement joins TRBV30 to TRBJ1-2; D is uncertain. This CDR3 has 12 amino acids. Germline values: CDR1 GTSNPN, CDR2 SVGIG (reference sequence). V was trimmed by 2 bases and J by 4 bases, leaving 8 bases between them. CDR3 loop: CAWSREFYGYTF. CDR3 DNA sequence: TGTGCCTGGAGTAGAGAGTTCTATGGCTACACCTTC.

The chain links TRBV7-6 to TRBJ2-7, with TRBD2 matching over 13 bases. The CDR3 extends over 19 amino acids. V lost 2 bases and J lost 0; bases outside the gene matches: 10. Germline loops: CDR1 SGHVS, CDR2 FNYEAQ. This CDR3 is CASSLRAGTSGVSSYEQYF. As DNA, the CDR3 is TGTGCCAGCAGCTTAAGGGCCGGGACTAGCGGGGTTAGCTCCTACGAGCAGTACTTC.

The chain combines TRBV6-1 with TRBJ2-3, with TRBD2 matching over 11 bases. The germline CDR1 and CDR2 sequences are MNHNS and SASEGT. Trimming removed 6 bases from V and 5 bases from J; junction bases left unmatched: 7. The CDR3 loop spans 15 amino acids. The CDR3 spells CASSASSGGLDTQYF. CDR3 bases: TGTGCCAGCAGCGCCTCTAGCGGGGGGTTAGATACGCAGTATTTT.

The chain carries TRBV7-6 and TRBJ2-1; 13 nucleotides line up with TRBD2. V was pared by 5 bases and J by 6 bases, with 10 bases of the junction left unmatched. CDR3 size: 17 residues. The germline V gene has CDR1 SGHVS and CDR2 FNYEAQ. DNA for the CDR3: TGTGCCAGCAGCGGACACGGACTAGCGGGAGCTCGCAATGAGCAGTTCTTC. Encoded protein: CASSGHGLAGARNEQFF.

The J gene is TRBJ2-7, the V gene TRBV4-1; D is possibly TRBD2 (6 bases). The CDR3 contains 14 residues. Trimming removed 1 base from V and 3 bases from J, with 10 bases in between. Germline CDR1 is MGHRA and CDR2 is YSYEKL. This CDR3 reads CASSQGRGNYEQYF. The CDR3 DNA reads TGCGCCAGCAGCCAAGGACGGGGGAACTACGAGCAGTACTTC.

This rearrangement joins TRBV23-1 to TRBJ2-1; no clear D. TRBV23-1 carries the ORF label, with uncertain function. V was shortened by 6 bases and J by 2 bases, with 8 bases between the two germline ends. The CDR3 loop spans 13 amino acids. CDR3 sequence: CASRPTPYNEQFF. The DNA of the CDR3 is TGCGCCAGCAGGCCGACACCCTACAATGAGCAGTTCTTC.

This clone was detected only once. The V call is TRBV4-2, the J call TRBJ2-3; 7 nucleotides agree with TRBD2. Germline V gene sequence: CDR1 LGHNA, CDR2 YNFKEQ. The CDR3 length is 15 residues. The V segment lost 1 base and the J segment 2 bases; nucleotides outside the gene matches: 3. The DNA for the CDR3 is TGTGCCAGCAGCCAAGTCAGCGGGGCCACAGATACGCAGTATTTT. It is translated as CASSQVSGATDTQYF.

The V and J genes are TRBV5-4 and TRBJ1-2; tentatively, D is TRBD1 (6 bases). Germline V gives CDR1 SGHNT, CDR2 YYREEE (reference sequence). Trimming shortened V by 4 bases and J by 7 bases, and 14 bases separated the two germline ends. The CDR3 is 13 residues long. CDR3 loop: CASSPAGARGYTF. The CDR3 region has the DNA TGTGCCAGCAGCCCGGCGGGGGCACGTGGCTACACCTTC.

The chain uses TRBV25-1 and TRBJ2-7, with D unresolved. Trimming removed 4 bases at V and 0 bases at J, with 4 bases between. The CDR3 spans 12 residues. CDR1 is MGHDK, CDR2 SYGVNS, per germline. The CDR3: CASSASSYEQYF. CDR3 in DNA: TGTGCCAGCAGTGCTAGCTCCTACGAGCAGTACTTC.

In DNA form, the CDR3 reads TGTGCCAGCAGCTTAGGCCCCGACAGGGCTGGCTACACCTTC. Translating it yields CASSLGPDRAGYTF. This chain uses TRBV7-9 with TRBJ1-2; 7 nucleotides agree with TRBD1. This CDR3 has 14 residues. Germline CDR1 reads SEHNR; CDR2 reads FQNEAQ (reference sequence). V gave up 1 base and J gave up 7 bases; unmatched junction bases: 6. Supplemented by reference TRBV7-9 and TRBJ1-2, the full variable domain reads DTGVSQNPRHKITKRGQNVTFRCDPISEHNRLYWYRQTLGQGPEFLTYFQNEAQLEKSRLLSDRFSAERPKGSFSTLEIQRTEQGDSAMYLCASSLGPDRAGYTFGSGTRLTVV.

The chain is built from TRBV4-2 and TRBJ2-5; maybe TRBD2 (6 bases). The length of the CDR3 is 15 residues. CDR1 and CDR2 (germline): LGHNA, YNFKEQ. Trimming removed 0 bases at V and 5 bases at J, with 13 bases between. The CDR3 coding sequence is TGTGCCAGCAGCCAAGAAGGCGGGGAAGATGAGACCCAGTACTTC. Translating gives CASSQEGGEDETQYF.

The V call is TRBV6-1, the J call TRBJ1-1; D not resolved. Germline CDR1 reads MNHNS; CDR2 reads SASEGT. The CDR3 has 13 residues. The germline V and J ends were trimmed by 7 bases and 2 bases, with 11 bases remaining between them. Here the CDR3 DNA reads TGTGCCAGCAAGAGTACTTTAAACACTGAAGCTTTCTTT. It translates to CASKSTLNTEAFF.

A few counts support this clone. The chain has TRBV19 and TRBJ2-2, with D maybe TRBD2 (6 bases). From germline, CDR1 is LNHDA and CDR2 SQIVND (reference sequence). V was pared by 3 bases and J by 7 bases, with 12 bases between. This CDR3 has 14 residues. The CDR3 DNA sequence: TGTGCCAGTAGTATCCCTAGACTAGACGGGGAGCTGTTTTTT. Amino acids: CASSIPRLDGELFF. The entire variable domain, with the rest obtained from reference TRBV19 and TRBJ2-2, is as follows: DGGITQSPKYLFRKEGQNVTLSCEQNLNHDAMYWYRQDPGQGLRLIYYSQIVNDFQKGDIAEGYSVSREKKESFPLTVTSAQKNPTAFYLCASSIPRLDGELFFGEGSRLTVL.

The CDR3 bases are TGTGCCAGCACCAAGATTGGACTAGCCGCGTCTGGGGCCAACGTCCTGACTTTC. This sequence encodes CASTKIGLAASGANVLTF. V and J are TRBV11-3 and TRBJ2-6; TRBD2 aligns across 8 bases. Germline loops: CDR1 SGHNT, CDR2 YENEEA. The ends lost 7 bases at V and 1 base at J; junction bases unmatched: 12. There are 18 residues in the CDR3.

The genes are TRBV28 and TRBJ2-1, with 8 nucleotides matching TRBD1. V lost 3 bases to trimming and J lost 7 bases; unmatched junction nucleotides: 11. This CDR3 contains 16 residues. In germline, CDR1 is MDHEN, CDR2 SYDVKM. This CDR3 is CASSLSITGTGNEQFF. In DNA form, the CDR3 reads TGTGCCAGCAGTTTGTCGATTACCGGGACAGGAAATGAGCAGTTCTTC.

V and J are TRBV27 and TRBJ2-7; 11 bases map to TRBD2. Looked up from germline, CDR1 is MNHEY and CDR2 is SMNVEV (reference sequence). Trimming cost V 3 bases and J 7 bases; bases outside gene matches: 11. This CDR3 has 16 amino acids. This CDR3 reads CASSFLTSGDPREQYF. The CDR3 DNA is TGTGCCAGCAGTTTCTTGACTAGCGGGGACCCAAGAGAGCAGTACTTC.

The chain combines TRBV4-1 with TRBJ2-7; 7 bases agree with TRBD2. With 2 bases clipped from V and 3 bases from J, the junction kept 7 bases outside the gene matches. Germline V lookup: CDR1 MGHRA, CDR2 YSYEKL. The CDR3 is 15 residues long. CDR3 coding DNA: TGCGCCAGCAGCCAACCCCGCTCGGGGGGCTACGAGCAGTACTTC. Residues: CASSQPRSGGYEQYF.

This clone was seen once. V and J are TRBV28 and TRBJ1-1, with D perhaps matching TRBD1 (5 bases). Germline V CDR1 and CDR2: MDHEN, SYDVKM. This CDR3 has 13 residues. V gave up 2 bases and J gave up 4 bases, with 8 bases separating them. CDR3 coding DNA: TGTGCCAGCAGTTTAGCAGGGTCCACTGAAGCTTTCTTT. It specifies CASSLAGSTEAFF. The whole variable domain, remainder taken from reference TRBV28 and TRBJ1-1, is DVKVTQSSRYLVKRTGEKVFLECVQDMDHENMFWYRQDPGLGLRLIYFSYDVKMKEKGDIPEGYSVSREKKERFSLILESASTNQTSMYLCASSLAGSTEAFFGQGTRLTVV.

This chain links TRBV28 with TRBJ2-4, with D possibly matching TRBD1 (6 bases). V was shortened by 3 bases and J by 15 bases, with 12 bases between the two germline ends. This CDR3 has 11 amino acids. The germline V gene encodes CDR1 MDHEN and CDR2 SYDVKM. Written as DNA, the CDR3 is TGTGCCAGCAGTTTCCCTGACAGGTTGTACTTC. Its protein product is CASSFPDRLYF. The full variable domain, rest sourced from reference TRBV28 and TRBJ2-4, is DVKVTQSSRYLVKRTGEKVFLECVQDMDHENMFWYRQDPGLGLRLIYFSYDVKMKEKGDIPEGYSVSREKKERFSLILESASTNQTSMYLCASSFPDRLYFGAGTRLSVL.

V and J are TRBV6-5 and TRBJ2-2; 7 bases fit TRBD2. The CDR3 extends over 15 amino acids. V lost 7 bases, J lost 2 bases, and 7 bases stayed unmatched. CDR1 is MNHEY and CDR2 is SVGAGI in the germline V gene. CDR3: CASTRLAANTGELFF. For the CDR3, the DNA is TGTGCCAGCACACGGCTAGCGGCTAACACCGGGGAGCTGTTTTTT.

This chain links TRBV5-1 with TRBJ2-5, with D possibly being TRBD2 (5 bases). Germline V gives CDR1 SGHRS, CDR2 YFSETQ. The CDR3 loop spans 14 amino acids. Trimming removed 0 bases from V and 4 bases from J, with 10 bases in between. CDR3 protein: CASSLGPGSETQYF. CDR3 sequence (DNA): TGCGCCAGCAGCTTGGGTCCGGGGTCAGAGACCCAGTACTTC. Based on the CDR3 plus reference TRBV5-1 and TRBJ2-5, the full variable domain is KAGVTQTPRYLIKTRGQQVTLSCSPISGHRSVSWYQQTPGQGLQFLFEYFSETQRNKGNFPGRFSGRQFSNSRSEMNVSTLELGDSALYLCASSLGPGSETQYFGPGTRLLVL.

This chain links TRBV7-2 with TRBJ1-4; tentatively, D is TRBD1 (6 bases). Trimming removed 5 bases at V and 4 bases at J, with 14 bases between. The CDR3 totals 15 residues. Germline-derived CDR1 and CDR2 are SGHTA and FQGNSA. CDR3 sequence (DNA): TGTGCCAGCAGCAGAGGGGGGGGCCTTAATGAAAAACTGTTTTTT. Its protein is CASSRGGGLNEKLFF.

The chain joins TRBV4-1 to TRBJ2-7; 13 positions agree with TRBD2. Trimming at V came to 4 bases and at J to 0 bases, leaving 3 bases not matched to a gene. Germline CDR1 reads MGHRA; CDR2 reads YSYEKL. This CDR3 spans 16 amino acids. In nucleotides, the CDR3 is TGCGCCAGCAGCCGAGGACTAGCGGGAGTCTCCTACGAGCAGTACTTC. Its translation is CASSRGLAGVSYEQYF.

This clone was picked up one time. The chain uses TRBV28 and TRBJ1-5; 7 nucleotides align to TRBD1. Germline V gene data show CDR1 as MDHEN and CDR2 as SYDVKM. This CDR3 is 15 amino acids long. V lost 6 bases to trimming and J lost 8 bases; unmatched junction nucleotides: 13. The CDR3 loop is CASRFTGVVKEPQHF. CDR3 in DNA: TGTGCCAGCAGATTCACAGGGGTCGTCAAAGAGCCCCAGCATTTT.